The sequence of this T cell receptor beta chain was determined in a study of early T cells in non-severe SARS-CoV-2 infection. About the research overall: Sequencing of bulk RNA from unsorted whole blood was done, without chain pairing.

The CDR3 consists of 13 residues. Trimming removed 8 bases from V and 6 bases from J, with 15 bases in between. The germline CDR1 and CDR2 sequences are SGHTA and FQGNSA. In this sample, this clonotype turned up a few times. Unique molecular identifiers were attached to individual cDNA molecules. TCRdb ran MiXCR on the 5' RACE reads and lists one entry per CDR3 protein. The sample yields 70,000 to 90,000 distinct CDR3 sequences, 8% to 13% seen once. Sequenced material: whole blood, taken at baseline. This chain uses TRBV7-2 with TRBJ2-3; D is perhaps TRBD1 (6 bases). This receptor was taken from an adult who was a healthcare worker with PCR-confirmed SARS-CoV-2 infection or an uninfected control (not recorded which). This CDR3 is CASRTGLGDTQYF. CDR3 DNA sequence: TGTGCCAGCCGTACAGGGCTGGGGGATACGCAGTATTTT.